These T cell receptor beta chains were read from a single sample in a study. TCRdb ran MiXCR on the RT-PCR reads and lists one entry per CDR3 protein. The repertoire consists of about 700,000 distinct CDR3 sequences, with 14% occurring once and the leading ten covering 3.6%. Sequenced input: memory CD4+ T cells from blood. Every receptor here comes from a female donor in good health, serving as a healthy control. Each CDR3 is given with its conserved first and last residue. A D gene is named only where the DNA matches it firmly. A clone size is listed for some rows: how often the clone was seen (once, few, many), or a class if it is expanded.

len	v_gene	abundance	d_gene	j_gene	CDR3aa	CDR3nt
15	TRBV6-2/TRBV6-3	few	.	TRBJ2-2	CASRTRLKDPGELFF	TGTGCCAGCAGAACCAGGTTAAAGGACCCCGGGGAGCTGTTTTTT
14	TRBV5-1	.	.	TRBJ1-2	CASSSGSDSYGYTF	TGCGCCAGCAGCTCGGGGTCGGACAGCTATGGCTACACCTTC
16	TRBV10-3	few	TRBD2	TRBJ2-2	CAISDGGRASTGELFF	TGTGCCATCAGTGACGGCGGGAGGGCCAGCACCGGGGAGCTGTTTTTT
15	TRBV5-1	few	.	TRBJ2-3	CASSLGTVIRDTQYF	TGCGCCAGCAGCTTGGGGACAGTGATACGAGATACGCAGTATTTT
17	TRBV6-2/TRBV6-3	.	.	TRBJ2-1	CASSNPTDSEIYNEQFF	TGTGCCAGCAGTAACCCTACGGACAGTGAAATTTACAATGAGCAGTTCTTC
16	TRBV20-1	many	.	TRBJ2-2	CSASDLGRTNTGELFF	TGCAGTGCTAGTGATTTAGGGCGGACGAACACCGGGGAGCTGTTTTTT
16	TRBV18	few	TRBD1	TRBJ2-1	CASSPNTGTGGNEQFF	TGTGCCAGCTCACCAAATACCGGGACAGGGGGAAATGAGCAGTTCTTC
15	TRBV27	.	TRBD1	TRBJ2-5	CASRVDRVYGETQYF	TGTGCCAGCAGGGTCGACAGGGTGTACGGAGAGACCCAGTACTTC
13	TRBV19	.	.	TRBJ2-7	CASSTANRAAQYF	TGTGCCAGTAGTACGGCTAACAGGGCCGCGCAGTACTTC
14	TRBV11-1	.	TRBD2	TRBJ2-3	CASTLRGATDTQYF	TGTGCCAGCACATTGCGGGGGGCTACAGATACGCAGTATTTT
15	TRBV28	.	TRBD1	TRBJ1-5	CASRSPGQGYQPQHF	TGTGCCAGCAGATCACCGGGACAGGGCTATCAGCCCCAGCATTTT
16	TRBV5-1	many	TRBD2	TRBJ2-5	CASSSPGTSDQETQYF	TGCGCCAGCAGCTCCCCAGGGACTAGCGACCAAGAGACCCAGTACTTC
13	TRBV5-6	.	.	TRBJ2-7	CASSLWSSYEQYF	TGTGCCAGCAGCTTATGGAGCTCCTACGAGCAGTACTTC
15	TRBV20-1	few	.	TRBJ2-5	CSARDSRGYQETQYF	TGCAGTGCTAGAGACTCGAGGGGGTACCAAGAGACCCAGTACTTC
14	TRBV18	few	.	TRBJ1-1	CASSPLTQNTEAFF	TGTGCCAGCTCACCACTAACCCAGAACACTGAAGCTTTCTTT
16	TRBV7-2	many	TRBD2	TRBJ2-2	CASSGRLAGVTGELFF	TGTGCCAGCAGCGGGCGACTAGCGGGAGTAACCGGGGAGCTGTTTTTT
16	TRBV28	.	.	TRBJ2-2	CASSLAGRADTGELFF	TGTGCCAGCAGTCTTGCAGGTCGGGCCGACACCGGGGAGCTGTTTTTT
17	TRBV5-6	few	.	TRBJ2-7	CASSPPWGSDVDYEQYF	TGTGCCAGCAGCCCTCCGTGGGGGTCAGATGTCGACTACGAGCAGTACTTC
14	TRBV4-3	many	.	TRBJ2-7	CASSQGRIYYEQYF	TGCGCCAGCAGCCAAGGTCGGATCTACTACGAGCAGTACTTC
14	TRBV5-1	.	.	TRBJ2-5	CASSLRDWWETQYF	TGCGCCAGCAGCTTAAGGGACTGGTGGGAGACCCAGTACTTC
14	TRBV18	few	.	TRBJ2-7	CASSPPTGNYEQYF	TGTGCCAGCTCACCACCGACAGGAAACTACGAGCAGTACTTC
14	TRBV6-6	.	.	TRBJ2-5	CASTAYRTVETQYF	TGTGCCAGCACCGCATATCGGACAGTAGAGACCCAGTACTTC
15	TRBV6-6	.	TRBD1	TRBJ2-3	CASSYDRARTDTQYF	TGTGCCAGCAGTTACGACAGGGCGCGCACAGATACGCAGTATTTT
16	TRBV5-1	few	.	TRBJ2-3	CASSLGAGALTDTQYF	TGCGCCAGCAGCTTGGGCGCCGGGGCCCTCACAGATACGCAGTATTTT
15	TRBV29-1	.	.	TRBJ2-2	CSARGHTKNTGELFF	TGCAGCGCCCGAGGACATACTAAGAACACCGGGGAGCTGTTTTTT
12	TRBV6-1	.	TRBD1	TRBJ1-1	CASQGARAEAFF	TGTGCCAGCCAGGGGGCGCGGGCTGAAGCTTTCTTT
15	TRBV18	.	.	TRBJ2-5	CASSPLRAGGETQYF	TGTGCCAGCTCACCACTCAGGGCCGGAGGGGAGACCCAGTACTTC
13	TRBV7-9	.	.	TRBJ2-2	CASNVQGTGELFF	TGTGCCAGCAACGTACAGGGAACCGGGGAGCTGTTTTTT
16	TRBV19	.	.	TRBJ2-1	CASSIDAGRRYNEQFF	TGTGCCAGTAGTATAGACGCGGGACGGAGATACAATGAGCAGTTCTTC
14	TRBV5-1	few	.	TRBJ2-3	CASNFDTSTDTQYF	TGCGCCAGCAACTTTGACACTTCCACAGATACGCAGTATTTT
14	TRBV20-1	few	.	TRBJ1-6	CSASRQDGDSPLHF	TGCAGTGCAAGCCGACAGGACGGCGATTCACCCCTCCACTTT
13	TRBV6-1	few	TRBD2	TRBJ2-1	CASSEEGLAGQFF	TGTGCCAGCAGTGAAGAGGGACTAGCGGGGCAGTTCTTC
14	TRBV5-1	.	.	TRBJ2-6	CASSSGTGANVLTF	TGCGCCAGCAGCTCCGGGACTGGGGCCAACGTCCTGACTTTC
15	TRBV12-2	few	.	TRBJ1-1	CASRLPLSANTEAFF	TGTGCAAGTCGCTTACCCCTGTCCGCAAACACTGAAGCTTTCTTT
14	TRBV6-5	many	TRBD1	TRBJ2-7	CASSPGGAFYEQYF	TGTGCCAGCAGTCCAGGGGGCGCCTTCTACGAGCAGTACTTC
15	TRBV9	many	TRBD1	TRBJ1-6	CASSARTGLNSPLHF	TGTGCCAGCAGCGCCAGGACAGGCCTTAATTCACCCCTCCACTTT
14	TRBV5-1	few	.	TRBJ1-1	CASSLGLKNTEAFF	TGCGCCAGCAGCTTGGGGCTGAAGAACACTGAAGCTTTCTTT
15	TRBV11-2	.	TRBD2	TRBJ2-1	CASSFAASGVNEQFF	TGTGCCAGCAGCTTCGCAGCTAGCGGGGTCAATGAGCAGTTCTTC
14	TRBV9	many	TRBD2	TRBJ2-3	CASSVASSGDTQYF	TGTGCCAGCAGCGTAGCTTCTAGCGGAGATACGCAGTATTTT
15	TRBV6-5	.	.	TRBJ2-5	CASSPGQEGQETQYF	TGTGCCAGCAGCCCAGGACAGGAGGGCCAAGAGACCCAGTACTTC
12	TRBV29-1	few	TRBD1	TRBJ2-5	CSVWTGAETQYF	TGCAGCGTTTGGACAGGGGCTGAGACCCAGTACTTC
13	TRBV20-1	few	.	TRBJ2-5	CSAQTGAGQTQYF	TGCAGTGCACAGACGGGGGCCGGGCAGACCCAGTACTTC